This T cell receptor beta chain was identified in a study of shared clonotypes between healthy human individuals. About the study: There were three CD4 naive, three CD4 memory, two CD8 naive and one CD8 memory plates per donor. Findings and limits, study-wide: Sorted-subset sequencing was shown by rarefaction to be incomplete despite large depth.

Of note for this clone: Its cognate antigen is unknown.

Per the study methods: In the immunoSEQ data, sequences were junction-only and lacked quality scores, so filtering differed. Sequenced by immunoSEQ multiplex PCR; TCRdb stores in-frame clones only, minus some. The V and J calls and clone size are taken from that table; D and trimming were inferred from the DNA. The table shows approximately 2,300,000 clones, with about nine tenths occurring only once. The V segment lost 6 bases and the J segment 8 bases; nucleotides outside the gene matches: 5. Germline CDR1 SNHLY, CDR2 FYNNEI. The CDR3 has 13 residues. Researchers partitioned CD4+ cells into CD45RA+ naive and CD45RA-negative memory subsets.

V usage is TRBV2 and J usage is TRBJ2-1, with 9 bases matching TRBD1. The source material was naive CD4+ T cells from PBMCs. Subset defined: CD45RA+ positively selected. The sequence came from a man younger than 35 in good health. Some clones in this sample may be carry-over from other donors' samples. Here the CDR3 reads CASRGQGWDEQFF. The CDR3 bases are TGTGCCAGCAGAGGACAGGGGTGGGATGAGCAGTTCTTC. Combining the CDR3 with reference TRBV2 and TRBJ2-1 gives the whole variable domain EPEVTQTPSHQVTQMGQEVILRCVPISNHLYFYWYRQILGQKVEFLVSFYNNEISEKSEIFDDQFSVERPDGSNFTLKIRSTKLEDSAMYFCASRGQGWDEQFFGPGTRLTVL.